Following are 16 T cell receptor beta chains from one sample sequenced in a study of blood T cell repertoires in COVID-19. TCRdb's table, derived via immunoSEQ multiplex PCR, lists solely in-frame clones and lacks some. In the table there are some 150,000 clones, about 84% of which are singletons. The sequenced material came from PBMCs or T cells enriched from blood (not recorded which). The receptor set was obtained from a woman between 18 and 29 years old who had been exposed to COVID-19.

This clone was recorded only once. The chain joins TRBV18 to TRBJ1-2, with D unclear. Trimming removed 2 bases at V and 3 bases at J, with 7 bases between. CDR1 and CDR2 (germline): KGHSH, LQKENI. The CDR3 has 13 amino acids. This CDR3 is CASSPSQDYGYTF. DNA for the CDR3: TGTGCCAGCTCACCAAGCCAGGACTATGGCTACACCTTC.

This chain connects TRBV7-9 to TRBJ2-5; 10 nucleotides align to TRBD2. Germline assignment: CDR1 SEHNR and CDR2 FQNEAQ (reference sequence). CDR3 length: 16 residues. V was pared by 0 bases and J by 4 bases, with 5 bases of the junction left unmatched. CDR3 amino acids: CASSLALRLAGETQYF. The CDR3 coding sequence is TGTGCCAGCAGCTTAGCGCTTAGACTAGCGGGAGAGACCCAGTACTTC.

This clone was counted once. This sequence joins TRBV7-2 and TRBJ2-3; 11 nucleotides align to TRBD2. After removal of 8 bases from V and 6 bases from J, the junction contained 10 bases not matched to a gene. Germline CDR1 and CDR2: SGHTA and FQGNSA. The CDR3 contains 15 residues. DNA of the CDR3: TGTGCCAGCCAAATAGCGGGAGGGCCAGGGGATACGCAGTATTTT. Translation: CASQIAGGPGDTQYF.

This clone was detected only once. The identical CDR3 is also encoded by other nucleotide sequences in the sample. V and J are TRBV11-3 and TRBJ1-1, with no clear D. The germline V and J ends were trimmed by 1 base and 2 bases, with 5 bases remaining between them. This CDR3 is 13 amino acids long. Per germline, CDR1 SGHNT and CDR2 YENEEA. CDR3 sequence (DNA): TGTGCCAGCAGCTTAGGGGCCAACACTGAAGCTTTCTTT. Its translation is CASSLGANTEAFF.

This chain uses TRBV9 with TRBJ2-1, with TRBD2 identical over 9 bases. CDR3 length equals 15 residues. Germline CDR1 reads SGDLS; CDR2 reads YYNGEE. J gave up 5 bases and V 0 bases, and 3 bases lay outside the gene matches. The CDR3 protein is CASSVVAGENNEQFF. DNA for the CDR3: TGTGCCAGCAGCGTAGTAGCGGGAGAGAACAATGAGCAGTTCTTC.

The chain uses TRBV9 and TRBJ2-3; TRBD2 agrees at 14 bases. Germline loops: CDR1 SGDLS, CDR2 YYNGEE. The CDR3 extends over 17 amino acids. Trimming cost V 0 bases and J 6 bases; bases outside gene matches: 6. CDR3 bases: TGTGCCAGCAGCGTAGCCCCTGGGACTAGCGGGAGTGATACGCAGTATTTT. This encodes CASSVAPGTSGSDTQYF.

J is TRBJ2-3 and V is TRBV30; a possible D gene is TRBD1 (5 bases). The CDR3 sequence is 14 residues long. Trimming stripped 0 bases from V and 5 bases from J, with 12 bases between. Germline CDR1 reads GTSNPN; CDR2 reads SVGIG (reference sequence). The CDR3 sequence: CAWSVLGQIDTQYF. CDR3 bases: TGTGCCTGGAGTGTACTGGGGCAGATAGATACGCAGTATTTT.

The chain couples TRBV29-1 to TRBJ1-2, with TRBD1 as a possible D gene (5 bases). Germline values: CDR1 SQVTM, CDR2 ANQGSEA. V was shortened by 3 bases and J by 2 bases, with 13 bases between the two germline ends. This CDR3 is built from 14 residues. The CDR3 DNA sequence: TGCAGCGTTGAGGGGCGGGGATACAACTATGGCTACACCTTC. Protein: CSVEGRGYNYGYTF.

This sequence joins TRBV5-4 and TRBJ2-5; 13 bases agree with TRBD2. Germline V gene lookup returns CDR1 SGHNT and CDR2 YYREEE (reference sequence). J was trimmed by 2 bases and V by 3 bases; bases with no gene match: 1. The CDR3 is made up of 15 amino acids. The CDR3 sequence is CASSWTSGSQETQYF. CDR3 coding DNA: TGTGCCAGCAGCTGGACTAGCGGGAGTCAAGAGACCCAGTACTTC.

This clone was counted between two and nine times. The V call is TRBV19, the J call TRBJ1-5, with 8 bases aligning to TRBD1. The CDR3 extends over 16 amino acids. V gave up 3 bases and J gave up 2 bases; unmatched junction bases: 6. The germline gives CDR1 LNHDA, CDR2 SQIVND (reference sequence). CDR3 sequence reads: CASSIGTGGGNQPQHF. CDR3 nucleotide sequence: TGTGCCAGTAGTATCGGAACAGGGGGGGGCAATCAGCCCCAGCATTTT. Supplemented by reference TRBV19 and TRBJ1-5, the full variable domain reads DGGITQSPKYLFRKEGQNVTLSCEQNLNHDAMYWYRQDPGQGLRLIYYSQIVNDFQKGDIAEGYSVSREKKESFPLTVTSAQKNPTAFYLCASSIGTGGGNQPQHFGDGTRLSIL.

V gene TRBV2 combines with J gene TRBJ2-3; 9 nucleotides line up with TRBD2. This CDR3 is 15 amino acids long. Trimming cost V 7 bases and J 0 bases; bases outside gene matches: 5. Germline CDR1 reads SNHLY; CDR2 reads FYNNEI. CDR3 nucleotide sequence: TGTGCCAGCAAAGGACTAGCGTCTAGCACAGATACGCAGTATTTT. Translated: CASKGLASSTDTQYF.

The V gene is TRBV19, the J gene TRBJ2-1, with 7 bases aligning to TRBD1. This CDR3 region has 14 residues. V was pared by 7 bases and J by 6 bases, with 9 bases of the junction left unmatched. CDR1 LNHDA and CDR2 SQIVND come from the germline V gene (reference sequence). The CDR3 DNA is TGTGCCAGTACCCTCTTAGGGACAGTCAATGAGCAGTTCTTC. The encoded protein is CASTLLGTVNEQFF.

J is TRBJ1-1 and V is TRBV9, with D possibly matching TRBD1 (6 bases). Trimming removed 7 bases at V and 1 base at J, with 17 bases between. Germline CDR1 SGDLS, CDR2 YYNGEE. The CDR3 loop spans 15 amino acids. The CDR3 nucleotides read TGTGCCAGCCAACCGCCAGGGGTCGGGAACACTGAAGCTTTCTTT. Its translation is CASQPPGVGNTEAFF.

The chain uses TRBV6-5 and TRBJ1-6, with 8 bases aligning to TRBD1. Per germline, CDR1 MNHEY and CDR2 SVGAGI. The CDR3 is 16 residues long. J was trimmed by 7 bases and V by 2 bases; bases with no gene match: 7. The CDR3 sequence: CASSYLRTGSNSPLHF. The CDR3 DNA sequence: TGTGCCAGCAGTTACCTTAGGACAGGGAGCAATTCACCCCTCCACTTT.

The V call is TRBV30, the J call TRBJ1-4; TRBD1 matches 9 bases. Germline CDR1 GTSNPN, CDR2 SVGIG (reference sequence). The CDR3 length is 13 residues. Trimming at V came to 5 bases and at J to 5 bases, leaving 3 bases not matched to a gene. The CDR3, as DNA: TGTGCCTGGCCGACAGGGGGAAATGAAAAACTGTTTTTT. Residues: CAWPTGGNEKLFF.

This chain uses TRBV7-7 with TRBJ2-2, with TRBD2 matching over 10 bases. CDR3 length: 15 residues. With 2 bases clipped from V and 5 bases from J, the junction kept 2 bases outside the gene matches. The germline CDR1 and CDR2 sequences are SSHAT and FNYEAQ (reference sequence). The CDR3 spells CASSLQREGTGELFF. The CDR3 region has the DNA TGTGCCAGCAGCTTACAGCGGGAGGGTACCGGGGAGCTGTTTTTT. The full variable domain, completed using reference TRBV7-7 and TRBJ2-2, is GAGVSQSPRYKVTKRGQDVTLRCDPISSHATLYWYQQALGQGPEFLTYFNYEAQPDKSGLPSDRFSAERPEGSISTLTIQRTEQRDSAMYRCASSLQREGTGELFFGEGSRLTVL.